Following are 7 T cell receptor beta chains from one sample sequenced in a study of cytomegalovirus exposure and HLA in healthy donors. 60 Vbeta and 13 Jbeta primers were used in PCR. Generated by immunoSEQ multiplex PCR, the TCRdb table keeps only in-frame clones and is missing some. This table holds 120,000 to 150,000 clones, 60% to 80% found once. The sequencing input was PBMCs. The receptors derive from a woman aged 30 to 39 in good health and CMV-seronegative.

V is TRBV5-4 and J is TRBJ2-2; possible D gene TRBD1, 6 bases. The CDR3 sequence is 14 residues long. V shed 4 bases and J shed 7 bases, with 14 bases lying between them. The V gene's germline CDR1 is SGHNT and CDR2 YYREEE (reference sequence). In DNA, the CDR3 is TGTGCCAGCAGCCACGATCGACAGGACGGGGAGCTGTTTTTT. It encodes CASSHDRQDGELFF.

The V call is TRBV6-6, the J call TRBJ2-1, with D unresolved. Germline values: CDR1 MNHNY, CDR2 SVGAGI (reference sequence). V was pared by 6 bases and J by 5 bases, with 5 bases between. This CDR3 is built from 11 residues. Here the CDR3 DNA reads TGTGCCAGCAGCCCCAACAATGAGCAGTTCTTC. Protein: CASSPNNEQFF.

The J gene is TRBJ2-5, the V gene TRBV10-3; D may be TRBD1 (6 bases). Germline CDR1 ENHRY, CDR2 SYGVKD. The CDR3 contains 13 residues. Trimming took off 10 bases at V and 2 bases at J, with 14 bases between the two ends. The CDR3 reads CATTGTLQETQYF. In DNA, the CDR3 is TGTGCCACCACGGGGACATTGCAAGAGACCCAGTACTTC.

The V call is TRBV27, the J call TRBJ2-2; 10 bases are shared with TRBD1. With 4 bases clipped from V and 4 bases from J, the junction kept 3 bases outside the gene matches. The CDR3 is made up of 15 amino acids. CDR1 MNHEY and CDR2 SMNVEV come from the germline V gene (reference sequence). Written as DNA, the CDR3 is TGTGCCAGCAGTTCCGGGACAGGGGTCACCGGGGAGCTGTTTTTT. It codes for CASSSGTGVTGELFF.

The chain combines TRBV14 with TRBJ1-4; no clear D. Germline V CDR1 and CDR2: SGHDN, FVKESK. Trimming left V 4 bases short and J 8 bases short, with 14 bases between. The CDR3 is made up of 14 amino acids. CDR3 protein: CASSRRTGGEKLFF. CDR3 nucleotides: TGTGCCAGCAGCCGGCGGACGGGCGGGGAAAAACTGTTTTTT.

The chain combines TRBV6-6 with TRBJ1-5, with D perhaps TRBD1 (5 bases). Trimming took 5 bases from V and 9 from J, leaving 8 bases between them. Per germline, CDR1 MNHNY and CDR2 SVGAGI (reference sequence). There are 11 residues in the CDR3. CDR3 nucleotides: TGTGCCAGCAGTATGGGGGGGCCCCAGCATTTT. Encoded protein: CASSMGGPQHF.

The CDR3 sequence: CSVLGDGNYGYTF. The CDR3, as DNA: TGCAGCGTTTTGGGCGACGGTAACTATGGCTACACCTTC. The chain couples TRBV29-1 to TRBJ1-2; no definite D call. CDR3 length: 13 amino acids. V was cut by 5 bases and J by 1 base, with 11 bases left in between. Germline V gene lookup returns CDR1 SQVTM and CDR2 ANQGSEA.